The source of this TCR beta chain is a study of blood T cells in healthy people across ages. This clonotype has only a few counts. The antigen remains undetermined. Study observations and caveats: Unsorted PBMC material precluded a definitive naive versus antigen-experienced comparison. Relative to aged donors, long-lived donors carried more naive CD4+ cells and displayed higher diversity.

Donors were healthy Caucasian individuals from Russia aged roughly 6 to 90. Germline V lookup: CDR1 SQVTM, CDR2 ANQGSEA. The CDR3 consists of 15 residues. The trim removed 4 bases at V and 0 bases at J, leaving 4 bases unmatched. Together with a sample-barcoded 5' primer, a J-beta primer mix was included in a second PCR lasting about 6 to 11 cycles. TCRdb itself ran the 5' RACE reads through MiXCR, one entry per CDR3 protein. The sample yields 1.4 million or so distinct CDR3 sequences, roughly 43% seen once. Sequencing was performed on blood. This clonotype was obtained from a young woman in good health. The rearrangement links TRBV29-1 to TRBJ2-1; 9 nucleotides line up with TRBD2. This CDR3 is CSVAAGGPSYNEQFF. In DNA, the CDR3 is TGCAGCGTTGCCGCGGGAGGGCCCTCCTACAATGAGCAGTTCTTC.